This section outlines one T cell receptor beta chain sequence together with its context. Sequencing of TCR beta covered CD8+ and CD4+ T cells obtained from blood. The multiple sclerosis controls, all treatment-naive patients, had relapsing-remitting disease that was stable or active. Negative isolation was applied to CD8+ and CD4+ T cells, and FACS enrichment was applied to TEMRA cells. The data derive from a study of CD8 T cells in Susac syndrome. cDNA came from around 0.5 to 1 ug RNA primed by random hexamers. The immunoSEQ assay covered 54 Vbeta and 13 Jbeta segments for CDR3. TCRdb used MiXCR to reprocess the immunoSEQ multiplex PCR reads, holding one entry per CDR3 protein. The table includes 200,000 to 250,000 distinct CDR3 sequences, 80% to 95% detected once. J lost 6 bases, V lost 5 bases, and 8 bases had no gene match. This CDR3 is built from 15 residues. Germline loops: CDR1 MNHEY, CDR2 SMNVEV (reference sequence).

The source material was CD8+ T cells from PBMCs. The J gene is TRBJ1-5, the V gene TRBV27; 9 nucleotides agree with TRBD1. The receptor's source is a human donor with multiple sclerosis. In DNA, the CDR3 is TGTGCCAGCAGTCCCGGGACAGGGTTTGGTCAGCCCCAGCATTTT. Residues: CASSPGTGFGQPQHF.